This passage covers 31 T cell receptor beta chains from one sample sequenced in a study of T cell repertoires in cytomegalovirus infection. From the reads, TCRdb called clonotypes with MiXCR, one entry per CDR3 protein. The data show around 710,000 distinct CDR3 sequences, with roughly 29% seen just once and less than 15% held by the top ten. Their recognized antigens are unknown. The sample here was cultured CD8+ T cells from PBMCs, taken from culture after CMV antigen stimulation. The receptors were sampled from a human donor in good health (CMV status not recorded). Some clones in this sample may be carry-over from other donors' samples.

The chain couples TRBV6-6 to TRBJ2-7; the match to TRBD2 covers 13 bases. The length of the CDR3 is 16 residues. Looked up from germline, CDR1 is MNHNY and CDR2 is SVGAGI (reference sequence). V lost 6 bases, J lost 2 bases, and 7 bases stayed unmatched. CDR3 coding DNA: TGTGCCAGCAGAGATAGGACTAGCGGGGGCCCCTACGAGCAGTACGTC. Its protein product is CASRDRTSGGPYEQYV.

V and J are TRBV27 and TRBJ1-4, with D possibly matching TRBD1 (6 bases). CDR3 size: 16 residues. Germline values: CDR1 MNHEY, CDR2 SMNVEV (reference sequence). Deletions cut 5 bases from V and 3 bases from J, with 16 bases between. CDR3 nucleotides: TGTGCCAGCAGTCCTACCTCAGGGGCGCCTAATGAAAAACTGTTTTTT. Translation gives CASSPTSGAPNEKLFF.

The chain couples TRBV14 to TRBJ1-2; TRBD1 matches 8 bases. Germline V gene data show CDR1 as SGHDN and CDR2 as FVKESK. V shed 5 bases and J 6 bases; nucleotides not matched to a gene: 11. The CDR3 loop spans 15 amino acids. CDR3 bases: TGTGCCAGCAGCTTCGGTGGACAGGGATCACATGGCTACACCTTC. Amino acid sequence: CASSFGGQGSHGYTF.

This clonotype was counted ten times or more. This chain uses TRBV7-8 with TRBJ1-6; 11 nucleotides agree with TRBD1. This CDR3 region has 15 residues. Germline V lookup: CDR1 SGHVS, CDR2 FQNEAQ. After removal of 2 bases from V and 9 bases from J, the junction contained 3 bases not matched to a gene. The CDR3 is CASSLRTGGGSPLHF. In nucleotides, the CDR3 is TGTGCCAGCAGCTTACGGACAGGGGGCGGTTCACCCCTCCACTTT.

The CDR3, as DNA: TGTGCCAGCAGTCCAGGACAGGCCCTCACTGAAGCTTTCTTT. Translation: CASSPGQALTEAFF. The genes are TRBV12-3 or TRBV12-4 and TRBJ1-1, with 7 bases lining up with TRBD1. The CDR3 runs to 14 residues. V dropped 5 bases and J dropped 4; count of bases not matched to a gene: 7.

This clonotype was picked up a small number of times. The chain is built from TRBV14 and TRBJ1-2; D not resolved. This CDR3 spans 15 amino acids. CDR1 is SGHDN, CDR2 FVKESK, per germline. Deletions cut 6 bases from V and 6 bases from J, with 20 bases between. For the CDR3, the DNA is TGTGCCAGCAGTCCTACGGGCTGGATCGGAGATGGCTACACCTTC. Protein: CASSPTGWIGDGYTF.

J is TRBJ2-7 and V is TRBV27, with 11 bases that match TRBD1. Germline assignment: CDR1 MNHEY and CDR2 SMNVEV (reference sequence). Germline trimming cut 6 bases from V and 4 bases from J; bases unmatched to any gene: 8. The CDR3 contains 15 residues. For the CDR3, the DNA is TGTGCCAGCAGCCCGAGGACAGGGGGCGCGTACGAGCAGTACGTC. Protein product: CASSPRTGGAYEQYV.

The CDR3 is CASSYPIDRVDEKLFF. The CDR3 bases are TGTGCCAGCAGTTACCCGATCGACAGGGTGGATGAAAAACTGTTTTTT. This chain connects TRBV6-2 or TRBV6-3 to TRBJ1-4; TRBD1 matches 7 bases. Germline trimming cut 2 bases from V and 6 bases from J; bases unmatched to any gene: 9. This CDR3 is 16 amino acids long. CDR1 is MNHEY and CDR2 is SVGEGT in the germline V gene.

The rearrangement uses TRBV6-5 and TRBJ1-1, with D unclear. The CDR3 runs 15 residues. Germline V CDR1 and CDR2: MNHEY, SVGAGI. V was clipped by 1 base and J by 4 bases, with 13 bases between them. The CDR3 spells CASSYLLNFGTEAFF. The CDR3 DNA follows: TGTGCCAGCAGTTACTTGTTAAATTTTGGCACTGAAGCTTTCTTT.

This clonotype occurred a few times. This CDR3 reads CASSLATRPTDTQYF. The CDR3 DNA reads TGTGCCAGCAGCTTGGCCACCCGGCCCACAGATACGCAGTATTTT. The rearrangement uses TRBV11-2 and TRBJ2-3; D unclear. This CDR3 contains 15 residues. V lost 3 bases and J lost 2, with 12 bases in between. From germline, CDR1 is SGHAT and CDR2 FQNNGV.

This clonotype was seen once. This sequence joins TRBV12-3 or TRBV12-4 and TRBJ2-3; 12 nucleotides line up with TRBD2. V lost 6 bases to trimming and J lost 5 bases; unmatched junction nucleotides: 9. The CDR3 spans 16 residues. The CDR3 loop reads CASSSTSGGSGDTQYF. CDR3 nucleotide sequence: TGTGCCAGCAGCTCGACTAGCGGGGGAAGTGGAGATACGCAGTATTTT.

The J gene is TRBJ2-7, the V gene TRBV20-1; 7 positions match TRBD1. J was trimmed by 5 bases and V by 1 base; bases with no gene match: 14. This CDR3 is built from 16 residues. CDR1 is DFQATT, CDR2 SNEGSKA, per germline (reference sequence). CDR3 in DNA: TGCAGTGCTAGAGGTCTCGGGACAGCACCACTTGACGAGCAGTACGTC. This encodes CSARGLGTAPLDEQYV.

This clonotype appeared a few times. The V call is TRBV12-3 or TRBV12-4, the J call TRBJ2-1; 7 positions match TRBD2. V was clipped by 4 bases and J by 1 base; unmatched bases: 4. This CDR3 is 15 amino acids long. This CDR3 reads CASSYTGLSYNEQFF. The CDR3 DNA reads as TGTGCCAGCAGTTACACGGGACTATCCTACAATGAGCAGTTCTTC.

This chain joins TRBV20-1 and TRBJ2-1; 8 bases are shared with TRBD2. Looked up from germline, CDR1 is DFQATT and CDR2 is SNEGSKA (reference sequence). The V segment lost 0 bases and the J segment 6 bases; nucleotides outside the gene matches: 4. The CDR3 covers 14 residues. The CDR3 DNA reads as TGCAGTGCTAGAGATGGCGGGGGGTCCAATGAGCAGTTCTTC. Translated: CSARDGGGSNEQFF.

The rearrangement uses TRBV7-9 and TRBJ2-1, with D possibly being TRBD2 (6 bases). V shed 7 bases and J shed 0 bases, with 13 bases lying between them. This CDR3 has 15 amino acids. Germline V gives CDR1 SEHNR, CDR2 FQNEAQ (reference sequence). The CDR3 region is CASILGGSSYNEQFF. Here the CDR3 DNA reads TGTGCCAGCATCCTCGGGGGAAGCTCCTACAATGAGCAGTTCTTC.

Only a few counts were recorded for this clonotype. The chain is built from TRBV5-4 and TRBJ2-1; D remains unclear. The CDR3 spans 11 residues. The germline gives CDR1 SGHNT, CDR2 YYREEE (reference sequence). Between the trimmed V and J ends, which lost 3 bases and 8 bases, there was a span of 6 bases. The CDR3 DNA is TGTGCCAGCAGCTGGACCGATGAGCAGTTCTTC. It specifies CASSWTDEQFF.

V and J are TRBV27 and TRBJ2-7; no clear D gene. This CDR3 is 13 amino acids long. V shed 6 bases and J shed 2 bases, with 11 bases lying between them. Germline CDR1 and CDR2: MNHEY and SMNVEV (reference sequence). The DNA for the CDR3 is TGTGCCAGCAGCCCGGTCACAGCCTACGAGCAGTACTTC. This translates into CASSPVTAYEQYF.

This chain connects TRBV12-3 or TRBV12-4 to TRBJ1-4; tentative D call: TRBD1 (6 bases). The CDR3 is 18 amino acids. Deletions cut 6 bases from V and 3 bases from J, with 23 bases between. DNA of the CDR3: TGTGCCAGCAGCTCTTCCGGGACAACTCCAGTGGCTAATGAAAAACTGTTTTTT. Protein product: CASSSSGTTPVANEKLFF.

This chain uses TRBV27 with TRBJ1-1, with D tentatively TRBD1 (5 bases). Per the germline V gene, CDR1 is MNHEY and CDR2 is SMNVEV (reference sequence). This CDR3 has 11 amino acids. The ends were cut back, 7 bases at V and 7 bases at J, with 10 bases in the middle. In DNA form, the CDR3 reads TGTGCCAGCACCTGGGGGGATGAAGCTTTCTTT. Translating gives CASTWGDEAFF.

With respect to this clonotype: A much more abundant neighbour one base away suggests this may be a read error. The rearrangement joins TRBV14 to TRBJ2-1; the match to TRBD1 covers 10 bases. From germline, CDR1 is SGHDN and CDR2 FVKESK. The V and J ends lost 3 bases and 2 bases, in that order; junction bases with no gene match: 4. CDR3 length: 16 amino acids. CDR3 nucleotides: TGTGCCAGCAGCCACCCGGGACAGGGGACCTACAATGAGCAGTTCTTC. Its protein is CASSHPGQGTYNEQFF.

This clonotype was detected ten times or more. V and J are TRBV28 and TRBJ1-5; no clear D. Germline CDR1 MDHEN, CDR2 SYDVKM. This CDR3 region has 14 residues. The V and J ends lost 3 bases and 0 bases respectively, with 6 bases between them. CDR3 in DNA: TGTGCCAGCAGTTTCCAAAATAGCAATCAGCCCCAGCATTTT. Translated, it gives CASSFQNSNQPQHF. Full variable domain (remainder filled in from reference TRBV28 and TRBJ1-5): DVKVTQSSRYLVKRTGEKVFLECVQDMDHENMFWYRQDPGLGLRLIYFSYDVKMKEKGDIPEGYSVSREKKERFSLILESASTNQTSMYLCASSFQNSNQPQHFGDGTRLSIL.

Many counts were recorded for this clonotype. The V and J genes are TRBV4-1 and TRBJ2-3; TRBD2 matches at 11 bases. The CDR3 is made up of 15 amino acids. The germline gives CDR1 MGHRA, CDR2 YSYEKL. J was trimmed by 7 bases and V by 4 bases; bases with no gene match: 7. The CDR3: CASSRTSGLGNTQYF. CDR3 sequence (DNA): TGCGCCAGCAGCCGGACTAGCGGGTTGGGGAATACGCAGTATTTT.

The genes are TRBV5-6 and TRBJ1-1, with 8 bases fitting TRBD1. V shed 4 bases and J 4 bases; nucleotides not matched to a gene: 15. The germline CDR1 and CDR2 sequences are SGHDT and YYEEEE. The CDR3 loop spans 17 amino acids. The CDR3 DNA reads as TGTGCCAGCAGCCTGAACGGTTTCAGGGGGCCGGGCACTGAAGCTTTCTTT. Its translation is CASSLNGFRGPGTEAFF. Full variable domain (missing parts from reference TRBV5-6 and TRBJ1-1): DAGVTQSPTHLIKTRGQQVTLRCSPKSGHDTVSWYQQALGQGPQFIFQYYEEEERQRGNFPDRFSGHQFPNYSSELNVNALLLGDSALYLCASSLNGFRGPGTEAFFGQGTRLTVV.

The rearrangement uses TRBV5-4 and TRBJ1-2; D is unresolved. V was trimmed by 3 bases and J by 2 bases, leaving 14 bases between them. The CDR3 extends over 15 amino acids. Germline V gene data show CDR1 as SGHNT and CDR2 as YYREEE (reference sequence). CDR3 sequence: CASSSRGQGNYGYTF. The CDR3 coding sequence is TGTGCCAGCAGCTCCCGTGGTCAAGGGAACTATGGCTACACCTTC.

The chain combines TRBV2 with TRBJ2-7, with 10 bases identical to TRBD1. The CDR3 sequence is 13 residues long. The trim removed 6 bases at V and 3 bases at J, leaving 2 bases unmatched. The V gene's germline CDR1 is SNHLY and CDR2 FYNNEI. CDR3 coding DNA: TGTGCCAGCAGGGGACAGGGGTTCTACGAGCAGTACTTC. This translates into CASRGQGFYEQYF.

The chain combines TRBV2 with TRBJ2-1; D gene ambiguous. Per the germline V gene, CDR1 is SNHLY and CDR2 is FYNNEI. The CDR3 covers 14 residues. Trimming pared 0 bases from V and 2 bases from J, leaving 5 bases between. The CDR3 DNA is TGTGCCAGCAGTGAAGCGCCGGCCTACAATGAGCAGTTCTTC. This encodes CASSEAPAYNEQFF.

This clonotype was seen repeatedly, ten times or more. The genes are TRBV7-9 and TRBJ2-7; weak D call: TRBD2 (5 bases). Trimming removed 5 bases at V and 3 bases at J, with 11 bases between. Germline CDR1 reads SEHNR; CDR2 reads FQNEAQ (reference sequence). There are 13 residues in the CDR3. CDR3 residues: CASSPSGNYEQYV. The CDR3 coding sequence is TGTGCCAGCAGCCCCTCGGGGAACTACGAGCAGTACGTC.

The rearrangement links TRBV20-1 to TRBJ1-5, with D tentatively TRBD1 (6 bases). CDR3 length: 14 amino acids. Germline CDR1 is DFQATT and CDR2 is SNEGSKA (reference sequence). Trimming shortened V by 6 bases and J by 0 bases, and 12 bases separated the two germline ends. CDR3 residues: CSAPDRNSNQPQHF. The CDR3 region has the DNA TGCAGTGCCCCGGACAGAAATAGCAATCAGCCCCAGCATTTT.

Comment on this clonotype: A read error is possible here, since a much larger clone lies one base away. The V call is TRBV11-2, the J call TRBJ2-3, with 11 positions matching TRBD2. The V gene end was trimmed by 0 bases and the J gene end by 2 bases; junction bases not matched to a gene: 1. The CDR3 runs 16 residues. Germline V CDR1 and CDR2: SGHAT, FQNNGV. CDR3 sequence: CASSLELAGVTDTQYF. DNA for the CDR3: TGTGCCAGCAGCTTAGAACTAGCGGGGGTCACAGATACGCAGTATTTT.

The chain links TRBV12-3 or TRBV12-4 to TRBJ1-3; D is undetermined. The CDR3 sequence is 14 residues long. Trimming stripped 9 bases from V and 0 bases from J, with 12 bases between. Here the CDR3 reads CASDTADSGNTIYF. DNA of the CDR3: TGTGCCAGTGACACCGCCGACTCTGGAAACACCATATATTTT.

The CDR3 is CASSDRAGETYEQYF. CDR3 nucleotide sequence: TGTGCCAGCAGTGACCGAGCGGGGGAGACCTACGAGCAGTACTTC. The chain joins TRBV12-3 or TRBV12-4 to TRBJ2-7, with TRBD2 identical over 8 bases. The CDR3 consists of 15 residues. The V and J ends lost 5 bases and 2 bases, in that order; junction bases with no gene match: 8.